Sequencing of this TCR beta chain was carried out in a study of blood T cell repertoires in COVID-19. For the study at large: T cells, B-cell-depleted T cells, or PBMCs provided the cDNA or gDNA that served as material.

In regard to this clone: Other DNA variants within this sample encode the same CDR3.

Germline lookup yields CDR1 SGHRS and CDR2 YFSETQ. Trimming at V came to 3 bases and at J to 3 bases, leaving 2 bases not matched to a gene. This CDR3 has 16 amino acids. TCRdb keeps only in-frame clones here, not all; method: immunoSEQ multiplex PCR. The table shows 50,000 to 75,000 clones, with approximately 79% occurring only once. This clonotype was sampled from a woman aged 80 or over with active or convalescent COVID-19. This chain connects TRBV5-1 to TRBJ2-6; TRBD1 matches at 11 bases. The sample taken for sequencing was peripheral blood. The CDR3 nucleotides are TGCGCCAGCAGCTGGACAGGGGGCGGTGGGGCCAACGTCCTGACTTTC. Translating it yields CASSWTGGGGANVLTF.